This T cell receptor beta chain emerged from a study of blood T cells in healthy people across ages. A second PCR, run for roughly 7 to 11 cycles, used a sample-barcoded 5' primer plus a J-beta primer mix. In TCRdb, the 5' RACE reads were re-called with MiXCR into one record per CDR3 protein. The sample consists of hundreds of thousands of distinct CDR3 sequences, approximately 31% of them appearing once. The germline V and J ends were trimmed by 1 base and 3 bases, with 7 bases remaining between them. Germline CDR1 and CDR2: SEHNR and FQNEAQ (reference sequence). There are 14 residues in the CDR3. Every donor contributed about 10 milliliters of peripheral blood by blood draw.

The genes are TRBV7-9 and TRBJ1-5; unclear D gene. Sequencing used blood. This receptor was obtained from a woman over 75 in good health. CDR3 DNA sequence: TGTGCCAGCAGCTTAGACTCAGCCAATCAGCCCCAGCATTTT. Encoded protein: CASSLDSANQPQHF.